Included here is one T cell receptor beta chain sequence, with context. What it recognizes is unknown. Only in-frame clones appear in the TCRdb table, and some are missing; sequencing was by immunoSEQ multiplex PCR. Here the sample spans roughly 28,000 clones, 75% to 90% being singletons. This entry is derived from a study of T cell responses to AZD1222 COVID-19 vaccine. Study-level background: Investigators merged groups given second doses at roughly 4 or roughly 12 weeks. Overall study findings and caveats: Among vaccine-associated CD4 TCRs, coverage spanned spike, with dominance at 160-218 and 743-854. In all cases, repertoires were sampled only after the peak T cell response.

From germline, CDR1 is MGHRA and CDR2 YSYEKL. Trimming took off 2 bases at V and 6 bases at J, with 14 bases between the two ends. The CDR3 extends over 15 amino acids. The rearrangement joins TRBV4-1 to TRBJ1-5; the D is unclear. The specimen was peripheral blood, collected on day 0 of AZD1222 vaccination. This clonotype was obtained from an adult in good health. The CDR3 here is CASSQPGVKGQPQHF. The CDR3 bases are TGCGCCAGCAGCCAACCCGGAGTGAAAGGTCAGCCCCAGCATTTT.